This T cell receptor (beta chain) was identified in a study of vaccination effects on CD4 cells after COVID-19. Germline CDR1 and CDR2: MNHEY and SVGAGI. The trim removed 10 bases at V and 8 bases at J, leaving 12 bases unmatched. CDR3 size: 13 residues. Worth noting for this clone: What it binds is unknown.

Assay: immunoSEQ multiplex PCR; the TCRdb copy retains only in-frame clones and omits some. The table has over 25,000 clones, 72% seen once; the top ten hold 8% to 11%. Study observations and caveats: Healthy vaccinees' vaccine-induced clones included only 1 of 255 that recognized common cold coronaviruses. In the late period after vaccination, infection- and vaccine-induced clones contracted markedly.

Expansion of antigen-specific CD4+ T cells with viral peptide pools was carried out by the ViraFEST assay before sequencing. Around day 10 of culture, CD4+ T cells were separated out. Each vaccine recipient was nucleocapsid antibody negative and had no prior SARS-CoV-2 infection. Cultures received IL-2 medium that replaced half the medium on days 3 and 7. V gene TRBV6-5 combines with J gene TRBJ1-2; the match to TRBD1 covers 8 bases. The sequencing used CD4+ T cells from PBMCs cultured with SARS-CoV-2 spike peptides, collected before COVID-19 vaccination. The TCR was taken from a human donor who received a COVID-19 vaccine. CDR3 DNA: TGTGCCACATGGGGGACAGGAAATAGGGGCTACACCTTC. It is translated as CATWGTGNRGYTF.